Sequencing of this T cell receptor (beta chain) was carried out in a study of OX40 agonist ivuxolimab in advanced cancers. Study-level background: Patients were given ivuxolimab, an antibody that agonizes OX40 (CD134). The group had a mean age of about 60 years, ranged from about 23 to 85, and was 80% to 85% male.

Sequencing was performed with immunoSEQ multiplex PCR; in TCRdb, only in-frame clones are kept and a portion is missing. This table holds about 73,000 clones, 70% to 90% found once. Looked up from germline, CDR1 is LNHDA and CDR2 is SQIVND (reference sequence). This CDR3 has 16 residues. V was clipped by 1 base and J by 0 bases, with 10 bases between them. The gene calls are TRBV19 and TRBJ2-4, with D unresolved. The source is an adult with an advanced solid tumor such as melanoma, head and neck, liver or kidney cancer. Sequenced material: CD4+ or CD8+ T cells sorted from blood, taken in a trial of the OX40 agonist ivuxolimab. As DNA, the CDR3 is TGTGCCAGTAGTATAGTGGGCGGTGAAGCCAAAAACATTCAGTACTTC. Its protein is CASSIVGGEAKNIQYF.